Sequencing of this T cell receptor gamma chain was carried out in a study of γδ T cells in repeated Plasmodium falciparum infection. About the research overall: Malaria-naive adults were infected with P. falciparum NF54 four times over around 600 days.

Gammadelta T cells were flow-sorted from PBMC into Vgamma9/Vdelta2+ and Vdelta2-negative populations for bulk analysis. Whole-study results and caveats: Vgamma9/Vdelta2+ repertoires stayed stably polyclonal over time and infection. Compared with Australian children, Malian Vdelta2-negative repertoires seemed more clonal, less diverse, less shared.

This clone was seen only a few times. Its antigen is unidentified. The protein held in TCRdb is that of a much larger clone and does not match this DNA's translation at residue 8, likely because of a read error; the protein shown is translated from the DNA. TCRdb reapplied CATT to the multiplex PCR reads. Altogether some 32,000 gamma-chain clones are present, under 1.5% being singletons, with the ten largest covering approximately 19%. V shed 8 bases, J shed 3 bases, and the junction held 13 bases outside the gene matches. The CDR3 loop spans 14 amino acids. The germline gives CDR1 EGSNGY, CDR2 YDSYNSKV.

The sample comprised gamma-delta T cells from blood. The receptor was isolated from a pool of human donors (malaria-infected and uninfected, not separated). This chain uses TRGV2 with TRGJ1 or TRGJ2. The J gene is not listed in TCRdb, so it was assigned here from a DNA match to germline. For the CDR3, the DNA is TGTGCCACCTCCTTCACCCCGGTTTATTATAAGAAACTCTTT. Encoded protein: CATSFTPVYYKKLF.